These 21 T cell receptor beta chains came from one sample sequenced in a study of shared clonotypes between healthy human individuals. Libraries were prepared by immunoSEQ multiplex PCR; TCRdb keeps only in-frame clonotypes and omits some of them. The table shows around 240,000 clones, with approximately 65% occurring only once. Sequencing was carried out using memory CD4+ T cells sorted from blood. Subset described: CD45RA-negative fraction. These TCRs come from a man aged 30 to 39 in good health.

The CDR3 is CASSLRLAGDNEQFF. CDR3 nucleotides: TGTGCCAGCAGCTTAAGGCTAGCGGGAGACAATGAGCAGTTCTTC. The chain employs TRBV7-9 and TRBJ2-1; 10 bases fit TRBD2. V was pared by 2 bases and J by 5 bases, with 3 bases of the junction left unmatched. The germline gives CDR1 SEHNR, CDR2 FQNEAQ (reference sequence). The CDR3 length is 15 residues.

CDR3 loop: CSARQVETQYF. CDR3 DNA: TGCAGTGCTAGGCAGGTAGAGACCCAGTACTTC. The V gene is TRBV20-1, the J gene TRBJ2-5; D is ambiguous. The CDR3 is 11 residues long. CDR1 is DFQATT and CDR2 is SNEGSKA in the germline V gene (reference sequence). With 3 bases removed from V and 4 bases from J, the gap between germline ends came to 6 bases.

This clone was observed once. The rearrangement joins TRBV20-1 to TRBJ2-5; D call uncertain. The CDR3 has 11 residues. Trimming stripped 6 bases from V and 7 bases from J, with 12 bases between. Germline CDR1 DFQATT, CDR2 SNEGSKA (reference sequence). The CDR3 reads CSALMEGTQYF. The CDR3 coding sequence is TGCAGTGCGCTAATGGAAGGGACCCAGTACTTC.

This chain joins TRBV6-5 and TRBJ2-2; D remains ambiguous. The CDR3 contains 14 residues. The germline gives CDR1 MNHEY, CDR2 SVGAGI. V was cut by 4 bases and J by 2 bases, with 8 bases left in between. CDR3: CASSWQFNTGELFF. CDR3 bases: TGTGCCAGCAGTTGGCAGTTTAACACCGGGGAGCTGTTTTTT.

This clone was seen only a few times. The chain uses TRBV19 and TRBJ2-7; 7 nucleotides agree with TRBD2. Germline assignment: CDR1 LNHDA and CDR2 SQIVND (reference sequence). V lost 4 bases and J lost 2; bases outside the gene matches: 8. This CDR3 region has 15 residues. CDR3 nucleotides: TGTGCCAGTAGTAAGGGTAAGCTAGCGGCCTACGAGCAGTACTTC. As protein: CASSKGKLAAYEQYF.

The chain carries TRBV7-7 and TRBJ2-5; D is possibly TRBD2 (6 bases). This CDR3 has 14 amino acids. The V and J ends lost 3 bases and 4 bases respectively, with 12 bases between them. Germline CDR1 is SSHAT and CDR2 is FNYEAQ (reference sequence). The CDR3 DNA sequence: TGTGCCAGCAGCTTGCGTCACGGGAGAGAGACCCAGTACTTC. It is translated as CASSLRHGRETQYF.

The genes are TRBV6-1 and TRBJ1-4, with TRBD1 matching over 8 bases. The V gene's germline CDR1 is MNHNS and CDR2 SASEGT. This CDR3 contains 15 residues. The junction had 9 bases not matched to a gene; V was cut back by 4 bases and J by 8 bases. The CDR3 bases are TGTGCCAGCAGTGGGGCAGGACAGGGAGGGGAAAAACTGTTTTTT. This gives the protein CASSGAGQGGEKLFF.

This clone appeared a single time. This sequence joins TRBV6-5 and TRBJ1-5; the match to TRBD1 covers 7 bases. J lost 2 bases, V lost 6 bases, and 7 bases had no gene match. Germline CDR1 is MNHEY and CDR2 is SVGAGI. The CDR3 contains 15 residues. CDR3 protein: CASSAQGLGNQPQHF. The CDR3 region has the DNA TGTGCCAGCAGCGCACAGGGGCTGGGCAATCAGCCCCAGCATTTT.

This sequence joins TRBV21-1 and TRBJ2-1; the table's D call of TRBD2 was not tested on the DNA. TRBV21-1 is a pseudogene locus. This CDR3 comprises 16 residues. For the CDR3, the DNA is TGTGCCAGCAGCAAAGCCCAGGCGGGAGGTAACAATGAGCAGTTCTTC. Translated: CASSKAQAGGNNEQFF.

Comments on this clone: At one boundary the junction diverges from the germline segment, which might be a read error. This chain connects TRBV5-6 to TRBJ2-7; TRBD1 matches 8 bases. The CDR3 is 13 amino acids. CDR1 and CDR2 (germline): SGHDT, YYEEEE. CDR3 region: CASTLDRVPEQYF. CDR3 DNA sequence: TGTGCCAGCACCTTGGACAGGGTCCCCGAGCAGTACTTC.

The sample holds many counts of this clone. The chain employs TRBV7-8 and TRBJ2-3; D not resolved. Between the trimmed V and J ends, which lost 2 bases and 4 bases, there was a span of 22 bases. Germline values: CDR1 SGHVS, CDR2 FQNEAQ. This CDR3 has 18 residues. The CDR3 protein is CASSLPRKWWADADTQYF. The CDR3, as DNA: TGTGCCAGCAGCTTACCGAGGAAGTGGTGGGCAGATGCAGATACGCAGTATTTT.

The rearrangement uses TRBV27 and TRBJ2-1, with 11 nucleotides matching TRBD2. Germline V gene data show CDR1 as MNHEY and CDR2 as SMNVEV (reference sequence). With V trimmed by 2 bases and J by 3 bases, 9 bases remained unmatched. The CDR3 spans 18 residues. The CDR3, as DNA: TGTGCCAGCAGTTTACGTGCTAGCGGGAGGACTGACTACAATGAGCAGTTCTTC. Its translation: CASSLRASGRTDYNEQFF.

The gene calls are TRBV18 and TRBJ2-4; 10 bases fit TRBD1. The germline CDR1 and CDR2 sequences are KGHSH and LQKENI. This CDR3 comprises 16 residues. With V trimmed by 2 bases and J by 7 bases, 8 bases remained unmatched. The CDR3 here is CASSPADRGGRNIQYF. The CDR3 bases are TGTGCCAGCTCACCAGCGGACAGGGGGGGCCGGAACATTCAGTACTTC. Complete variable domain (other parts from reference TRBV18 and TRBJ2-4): NAGVMQNPRHLVRRRGQEARLRCSPMKGHSHVYWYRQLPEEGLKFMVYLQKENIIDESGMPKERFSAEFPKEGPSILRIQQVVRGDSAAYFCASSPADRGGRNIQYFGAGTRLSVL.

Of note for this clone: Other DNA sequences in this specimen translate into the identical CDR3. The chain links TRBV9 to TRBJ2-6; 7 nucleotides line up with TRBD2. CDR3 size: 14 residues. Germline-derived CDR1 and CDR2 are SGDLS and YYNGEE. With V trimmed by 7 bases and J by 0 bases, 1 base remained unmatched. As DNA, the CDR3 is TGTGCCAGCCAGCGGGACTCTGGGGCCAACGTCCTGACTTTC. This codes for CASQRDSGANVLTF.

CDR3 nucleotides: TGTGCCAGCAGCCAACTGACTAGCGGGTTTAATGAGCAGTTCTTC. The encoded protein is CASSQLTSGFNEQFF. The rearrangement joins TRBV14 to TRBJ2-1; 10 nucleotides agree with TRBD2. The CDR3 spans 15 residues. Per germline, CDR1 SGHDN and CDR2 FVKESK. The V and J ends lost 2 bases and 7 bases, in that order; junction bases with no gene match: 5.

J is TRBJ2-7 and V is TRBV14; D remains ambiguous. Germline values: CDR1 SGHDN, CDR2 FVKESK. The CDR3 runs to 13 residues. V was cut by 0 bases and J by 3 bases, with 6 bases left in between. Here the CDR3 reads CASSQDRDYEQYF. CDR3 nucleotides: TGTGCCAGCAGCCAAGACAGAGACTACGAGCAGTACTTC.

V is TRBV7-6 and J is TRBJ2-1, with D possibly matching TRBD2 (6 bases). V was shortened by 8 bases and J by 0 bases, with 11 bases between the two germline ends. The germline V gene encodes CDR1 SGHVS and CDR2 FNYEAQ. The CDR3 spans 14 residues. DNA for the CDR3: TGTGCCAGCCGGGGGAAGAGCTCCTACAATGAGCAGTTCTTC. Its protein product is CASRGKSSYNEQFF. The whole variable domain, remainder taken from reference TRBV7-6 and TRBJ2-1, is GAGVSQSPRYKVTKRGQDVALRCDPISGHVSLYWYRQALGQGPEFLTYFNYEAQQDKSGLPNDRFSAERPEGSISTLTIQRTEQRDSAMYRCASRGKSSYNEQFFGPGTRLTVL.

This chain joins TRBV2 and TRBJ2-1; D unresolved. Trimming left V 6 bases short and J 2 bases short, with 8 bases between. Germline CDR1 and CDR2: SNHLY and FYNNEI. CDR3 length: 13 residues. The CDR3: CASRDRTYNEQFF. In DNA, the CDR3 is TGTGCCAGCAGGGACCGAACCTACAATGAGCAGTTCTTC.

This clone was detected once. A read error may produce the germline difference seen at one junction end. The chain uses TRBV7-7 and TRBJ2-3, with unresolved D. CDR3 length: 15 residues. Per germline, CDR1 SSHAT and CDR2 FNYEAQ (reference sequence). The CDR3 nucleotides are TGTGCTAGCAGCATCGGACCCCCGAGGACAGATACGCAGTATTTT. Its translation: CASSIGPPRTDTQYF.

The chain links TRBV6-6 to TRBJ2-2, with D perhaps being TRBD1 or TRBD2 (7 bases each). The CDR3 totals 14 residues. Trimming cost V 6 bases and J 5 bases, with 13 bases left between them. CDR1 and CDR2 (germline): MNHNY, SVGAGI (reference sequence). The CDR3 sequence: CASSPRGGTGELFF. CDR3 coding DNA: TGTGCCAGCAGCCCCAGGGGGGGTACCGGGGAGCTGTTTTTT.

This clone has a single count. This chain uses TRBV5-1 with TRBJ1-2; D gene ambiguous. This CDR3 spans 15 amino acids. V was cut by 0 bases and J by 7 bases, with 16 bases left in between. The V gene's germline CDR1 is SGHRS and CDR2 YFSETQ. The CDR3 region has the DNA TGCGCCAGCAGCTTGGCCGCTTGGGCTCCGGGTGGCTACACCTTC. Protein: CASSLAAWAPGGYTF.